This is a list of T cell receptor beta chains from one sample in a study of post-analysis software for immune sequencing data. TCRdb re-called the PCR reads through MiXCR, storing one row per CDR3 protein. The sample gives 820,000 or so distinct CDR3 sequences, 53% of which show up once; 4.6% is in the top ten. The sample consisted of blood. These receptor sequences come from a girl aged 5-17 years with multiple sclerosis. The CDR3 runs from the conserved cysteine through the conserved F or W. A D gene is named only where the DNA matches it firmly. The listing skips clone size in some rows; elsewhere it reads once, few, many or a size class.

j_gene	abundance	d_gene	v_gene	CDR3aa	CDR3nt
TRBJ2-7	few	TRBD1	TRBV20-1	CSARLPGTGLEQYF	TGCAGTGCTAGGCTACCGGGGACAGGTCTCGAGCAGTACTTC
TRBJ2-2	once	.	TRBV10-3	CATTRRAGENTGELFF	TGTGCCACCACCAGACGGGCGGGCGAGAACACCGGGGAGCTGTTTTTT
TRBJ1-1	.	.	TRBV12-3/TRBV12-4	CASRPFGGPPNTEAFF	TGTGCCAGCAGACCGTTTGGGGGGCCCCCGAACACTGAAGCTTTCTTT
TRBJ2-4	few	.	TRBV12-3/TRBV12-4	CASSLFRVDSENIQYF	TGTGCCAGCAGTTTATTTCGGGTGGACAGCGAAAACATTCAGTACTTC
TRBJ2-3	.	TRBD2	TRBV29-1	CSVDISGSTDTQYF	TGCAGCGTTGATATTAGCGGGAGCACAGATACGCAGTATTTT
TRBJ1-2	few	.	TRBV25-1	CASSEVGSGRDYGYTF	TGTGCCAGCAGTGAAGTTGGGTCAGGGAGGGACTATGGCTACACCTTC
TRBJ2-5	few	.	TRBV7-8	CASSLAGEGTQYF	TGTGCCAGCAGCTTAGCGGGAGAGGGGACCCAGTACTTC
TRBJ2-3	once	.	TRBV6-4	CASSETPSTDTQYF	TGTGCCAGCAGTGAGACCCCTAGCACAGATACGCAGTATTTT
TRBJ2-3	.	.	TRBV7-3	CASSPGPTNTQYF	TGTGCCAGCAGCCCTGGCCCGACCAATACGCAGTATTTT
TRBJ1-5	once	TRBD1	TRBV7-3	CASSCIGTGSQPQHF	TGTGCCAGCAGCTGCATCGGGACAGGGAGTCAGCCCCAGCATTTT
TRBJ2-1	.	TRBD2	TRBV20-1	CSARDRGLVSEQFF	TGCAGTGCTAGAGATCGGGGACTAGTTTCTGAGCAGTTCTTC
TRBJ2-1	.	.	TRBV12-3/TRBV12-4	CASSFRPRSKIENEQFF	TGTGCCAGCAGTTTTCGGCCCCGGAGCAAAATCGAAAATGAGCAGTTCTTC
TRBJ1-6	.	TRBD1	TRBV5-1	CASSKGQGETPLHF	TGCGCCAGCAGCAAGGGACAGGGCGAGACACCCCTCCACTTT
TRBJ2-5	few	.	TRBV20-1	CSARDLQRTQETQYF	TGCAGTGCTAGAGATCTGCAGCGGACCCAAGAGACCCAGTACTTC
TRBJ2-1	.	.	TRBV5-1	CASSLREIDEQFF	TGCGCCAGCAGCTTGCGGGAGATCGATGAGCAGTTCTTC
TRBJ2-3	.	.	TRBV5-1	CASSASGTEVKYF	TGCGCCAGCAGCGCTTCCGGGACTGAAGTTAAGTATTTT
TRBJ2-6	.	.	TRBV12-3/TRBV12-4	CASSQVFSGANVLTF	TGTGCCAGCAGTCAGGTATTCTCTGGGGCCAACGTCCTGACTTTC
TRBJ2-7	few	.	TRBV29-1	CSASTVSGDEQYF	TGCAGCGCCTCGACAGTATCCGGCGACGAGCAGTACTTC
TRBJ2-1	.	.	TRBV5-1	CASSPSVGGTGNEQFF	TGCGCCAGCAGCCCCTCCGTCGGGGGAACGGGCAATGAGCAGTTCTTC
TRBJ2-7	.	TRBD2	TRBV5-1	CASNDGRGFYEQYF	TGCGCCAGCAACGACGGGAGGGGATTCTACGAGCAGTACTTC
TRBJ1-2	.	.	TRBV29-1	CSVVTGNPDYGYTF	TGCAGCGTAGTTACAGGGAACCCTGACTATGGCTACACCTTC
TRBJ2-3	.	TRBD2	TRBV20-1	CSAGSGVTDTQYF	TGCAGTGCTGGCAGCGGGGTCACAGATACGCAGTATTTT
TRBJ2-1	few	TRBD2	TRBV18	CASSPQASGTSTLRNEQFF	TGTGCCAGCTCCCCTCAGGCTAGCGGGACATCCACCTTGCGGAATGAGCAGTTCTTC
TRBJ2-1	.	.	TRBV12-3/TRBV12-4	CASSQNLLGGRHYNEQFF	TGTGCCAGCAGTCAAAACCTCCTTGGGGGGAGACACTACAATGAGCAGTTCTTC